Sequencing of this TCR beta chain was carried out in a study of shared clonotypes between healthy human individuals. Study findings and constraints: Generally, naive subsets came out with larger estimated richness than memory subsets. Rarefaction analysis demonstrated incomplete sorted-subset sequencing notwithstanding large depth.

On this clone: Its matching antigen is unknown. Within the sample, other DNA sequences also encode this same CDR3.

Per the germline V gene, CDR1 is SNHLY and CDR2 is FYNNEI. The V end was cut by 4 bases, the J end by 6 bases, with 13 bases between. CDR3 size: 13 residues. The assay was carried out at the deep level. Using immunoSEQ multiplex PCR, the repertoire was profiled, and TCRdb retains in-frame clones only, with some absent. The sample has about 1.1 million clones, approximately 75% seen once. V usage is TRBV2 and J usage is TRBJ2-7; TRBD2 is a possible D gene (6 bases). The sample taken for sequencing was memory CD4+ T cells from PBMCs. Stated subset: CD45RA-negative fraction. The TCR was taken from a man aged 18 to 29 in good health. Some clones in this sample may be carry-over from other donors' samples. The CDR3 DNA reads as TGTGCCAGCAGTGGTCTAGCGCTAGGCGAGCAGTACTTC. Its protein product is CASSGLALGEQYF. Variable domain in full (rest from reference TRBV2 and TRBJ2-7): EPEVTQTPSHQVTQMGQEVILRCVPISNHLYFYWYRQILGQKVEFLVSFYNNEISEKSEIFDDQFSVERPDGSNFTLKIRSTKLEDSAMYFCASSGLALGEQYFGPGTRLTVT.